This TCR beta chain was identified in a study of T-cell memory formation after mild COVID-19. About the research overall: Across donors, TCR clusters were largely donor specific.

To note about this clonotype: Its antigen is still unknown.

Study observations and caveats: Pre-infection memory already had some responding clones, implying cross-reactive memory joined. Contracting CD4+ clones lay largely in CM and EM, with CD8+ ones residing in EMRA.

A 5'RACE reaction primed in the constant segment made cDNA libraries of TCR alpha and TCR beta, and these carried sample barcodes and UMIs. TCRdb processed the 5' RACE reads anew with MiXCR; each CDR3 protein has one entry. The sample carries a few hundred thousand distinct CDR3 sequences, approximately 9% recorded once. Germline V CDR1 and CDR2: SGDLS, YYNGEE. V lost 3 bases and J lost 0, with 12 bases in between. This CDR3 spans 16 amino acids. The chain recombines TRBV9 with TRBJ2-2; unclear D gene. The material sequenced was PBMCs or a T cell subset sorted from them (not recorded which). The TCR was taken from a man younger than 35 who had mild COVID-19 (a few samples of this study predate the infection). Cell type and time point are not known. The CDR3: CASSADGPANTGELFF. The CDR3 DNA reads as TGTGCCAGCAGCGCAGATGGCCCCGCGAACACCGGGGAGCTGTTTTTT.